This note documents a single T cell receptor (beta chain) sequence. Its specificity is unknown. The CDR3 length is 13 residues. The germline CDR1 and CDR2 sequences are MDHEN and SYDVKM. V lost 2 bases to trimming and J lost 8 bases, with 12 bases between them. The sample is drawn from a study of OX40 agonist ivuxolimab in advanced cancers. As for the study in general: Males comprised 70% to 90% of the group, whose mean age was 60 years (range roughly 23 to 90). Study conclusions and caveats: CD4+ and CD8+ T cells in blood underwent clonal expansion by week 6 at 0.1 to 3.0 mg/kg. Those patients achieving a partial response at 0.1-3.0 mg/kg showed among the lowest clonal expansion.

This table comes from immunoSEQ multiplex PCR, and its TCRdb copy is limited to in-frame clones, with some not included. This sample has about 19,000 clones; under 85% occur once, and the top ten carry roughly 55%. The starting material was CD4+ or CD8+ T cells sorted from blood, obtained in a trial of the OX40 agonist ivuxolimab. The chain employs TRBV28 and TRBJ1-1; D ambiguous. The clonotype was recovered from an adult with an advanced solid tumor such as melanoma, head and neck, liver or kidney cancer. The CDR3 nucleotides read TGTGCCAGCAGTTTAGAGGGCATGAGCGAAGCTTTCTTT. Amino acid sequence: CASSLEGMSEAFF.